Following are 17 T cell receptor beta chains from one sample sequenced in a study of beta chain features in type 1 diabetes. Expressed TCRB transcripts were sequenced because the entire RNA isolate underwent reverse transcription. The repertoire was sequenced with immunoSEQ multiplex PCR; TCRdb's copy has only in-frame clones and lacks some. The data hold about 150,000 clones, with about 8.1% observed a single time. Sequencing used central memory CD4+ T cells from blood. These receptors all stem from a man younger than 35 in good health.

The table lists this clone with many counts. The chain employs TRBV29-1 and TRBJ2-2; D ambiguous. The V gene's germline CDR1 is SQVTM and CDR2 ANQGSEA. The CDR3 totals 14 residues. V gave up 5 bases and J gave up 2 bases, with 12 bases separating them. This chain's CDR3 is CSVSNPGNTGELFF. The DNA for the CDR3 is TGCAGCGTTTCCAATCCGGGTAACACCGGGGAGCTGTTTTTT.

The CDR3, as DNA: TGTGCCAGCAGGGAAACAGGGGCCGGGCTGAACACTGAAGCTTTCTTT. Protein sequence: CASRETGAGLNTEAFF. This chain links TRBV28 with TRBJ1-1; 7 nucleotides agree with TRBD1. J lost 0 bases, V lost 6 bases, and 10 bases had no gene match. The germline V gene encodes CDR1 MDHEN and CDR2 SYDVKM. This CDR3 is built from 16 residues.

Turning to this clone: Its ends do not fully match the called genes, so a read error is possible. The CDR3 here is CASTVGGGSTGELFF. The CDR3 nucleotides read TGTGCCAGCACCGTAGGAGGCGGATCCACCGGGGAGCTGTTTTTT. The chain has TRBV9 and TRBJ2-2, with D possibly TRBD2 on 5 matching bases. This CDR3 comprises 15 residues. The germline V gene encodes CDR1 SGDLS and CDR2 YYNGEE.

This clone was observed a handful of times. The chain uses TRBV9 and TRBJ2-3; the D gene is possibly TRBD1 (6 bases). V lost 1 base, J lost 9 bases, and 27 bases lay in between. The V gene's germline CDR1 is SGDLS and CDR2 YYNGEE. This CDR3 has 18 residues. The CDR3 sequence is CASSVSPPPSPTGLTQYF. In nucleotides, the CDR3 is TGTGCCAGCAGCGTATCTCCCCCCCCCTCGCCTACAGGGTTAACGCAGTATTTT.

This clone has only a few counts. The chain joins TRBV27 to TRBJ2-2; 7 bases fit TRBD1. The germline gives CDR1 MNHEY, CDR2 SMNVEV (reference sequence). With 10 bases clipped from V and 0 bases from J, the junction kept 5 bases outside the gene matches. This CDR3 spans 14 amino acids. CDR3: CATRGTANTGELFF. CDR3 coding DNA: TGTGCCACCAGAGGGACAGCGAACACCGGGGAGCTGTTTTTT.

The V call is TRBV5-1, the J call TRBJ1-6; 10 positions agree with TRBD1. V gave up 4 bases and J gave up 1 base; unmatched junction bases: 2. Germline lookup yields CDR1 SGHRS and CDR2 YFSETQ. CDR3 length: 16 residues. The CDR3 coding sequence is TGCGCCAGCAGCGGACAGGGGGGATCCTATAATTCACCCCTCCACTTT. It yields the protein CASSGQGGSYNSPLHF.

This clone was observed a few times. CDR3: CASSPWLGDRGAGELFF. The CDR3 DNA is TGTGCCAGCAGCCCTTGGCTAGGGGACAGGGGTGCCGGGGAGCTGTTTTTT. The gene calls are TRBV5-4 and TRBJ2-2; TRBD1 matches at 10 bases. Germline values: CDR1 SGHNT, CDR2 YYREEE (reference sequence). This CDR3 has 17 residues. The V segment lost 4 bases and the J segment 6 bases; nucleotides outside the gene matches: 12.

This chain links TRBV28 with TRBJ1-5; TRBD1 matches at 7 bases. The ends lost 6 bases at V and 4 bases at J; junction bases unmatched: 6. The CDR3 extends over 14 amino acids. Germline V gene lookup returns CDR1 MDHEN and CDR2 SYDVKM. CDR3 amino acids: CASRSGQLNQPQHF. CDR3 coding DNA: TGTGCCAGCAGATCGGGACAGCTAAATCAGCCCCAGCATTTT.

The rearrangement uses TRBV6-6 and TRBJ2-1; D gene ambiguous. The length of the CDR3 is 12 residues. V dropped 1 base and J dropped 5 bases, with 3 bases sitting between them. Germline V lookup: CDR1 MNHNY, CDR2 SVGAGI (reference sequence). The CDR3 region has the DNA TGTGCCAGCAGTTACTTCGACAATGAGCAGTTCTTC. Its translation is CASSYFDNEQFF.

The chain uses TRBV28 and TRBJ1-5; 7 bases fit TRBD1. The junction had 3 bases not matched to a gene; V was cut back by 5 bases and J by 2 bases. The germline V gene encodes CDR1 MDHEN and CDR2 SYDVKM. The CDR3 sequence is 14 residues long. The CDR3 protein is CASSTGQRNQPQHF. The DNA of the CDR3 is TGTGCCAGCAGTACGGGACAGCGCAATCAGCCCCAGCATTTT.

The sample holds a few counts of this clone. The chain joins TRBV9 to TRBJ1-1, with no clear D. V lost 2 bases, J lost 5 bases, and 10 bases lay in between. The germline V gene has CDR1 SGDLS and CDR2 YYNGEE. CDR3 size: 13 residues. CDR3 amino acids: CASSVSSGTEAFF. The CDR3 DNA reads as TGTGCCAGCAGCGTTTCGTCCGGGACTGAAGCTTTCTTT. Based on the CDR3 plus reference TRBV9 and TRBJ1-1, the full variable domain is DSGVTQTPKHLITATGQRVTLRCSPRSGDLSVYWYQQSLDQGLQFLIQYYNGEERAKGNILERFSAQQFPDLHSELNLSSLELGDSALYFCASSVSSGTEAFFGQGTRLTVV.

This chain links TRBV2 with TRBJ2-5; 10 nucleotides match TRBD1. The CDR3 contains 16 residues. Germline trimming cut 0 bases from V and 4 bases from J; bases unmatched to any gene: 5. Germline loops: CDR1 SNHLY, CDR2 FYNNEI. This CDR3 is CASSEATGGKGETQYF. The CDR3 DNA reads as TGTGCCAGCAGTGAAGCGACAGGGGGCAAAGGAGAGACCCAGTACTTC.

This clone has only a few counts. The rearrangement links TRBV30 to TRBJ2-3; D might be TRBD1 (6 bases). The CDR3 has 14 amino acids. Trimming removed 5 bases at V and 3 bases at J, with 15 bases between. The V gene's germline CDR1 is GTSNPN and CDR2 SVGIG (reference sequence). CDR3 amino acids: CAWASGQLTDTQYF. The CDR3 coding sequence is TGTGCCTGGGCCTCGGGACAATTAACAGATACGCAGTATTTT.

With regard to this clone: One end of the junction fails to match germline, which may point to a read error. This sample also contains other DNA sequences that code for the same CDR3. The V and J genes are TRBV5-1 and TRBJ1-1; TRBD1 aligns across 8 bases. This CDR3 comprises 16 residues. In germline, CDR1 is SGHRS, CDR2 YFSETQ. For the CDR3, the DNA is TGTGCCAGCAGCCCTAGGACAGGGATAACGAACACTGAAGCTTTCTTT. Encoded protein: CASSPRTGITNTEAFF.

This clone was detected a few times. The genes are TRBV12-1 and TRBJ1-5; the tabulated D call, TRBD1, remains unverified against the DNA. TRBV12-1 is assigned pseudogene status. There are 18 residues in the CDR3. CDR3 amino acids: CASSFAGRREYSNQPQHF. For the CDR3, the DNA is TGTGCCAGCAGCTTTGCGGGCAGGCGAGAGTATAGCAATCAGCCCCAGCATTTT.

This clone was counted ten times or more. The chain recombines TRBV9 with TRBJ2-7; 8 nucleotides line up with TRBD1. V was clipped by 0 bases and J by 5 bases; unmatched bases: 7. This CDR3 is 15 amino acids long. Germline V gene lookup returns CDR1 SGDLS and CDR2 YYNGEE. CDR3 in DNA: TGTGCCAGCAGCGTAGCGGGCAGGGGGCTAGACGAGCAGTACTTC. Amino acid sequence: CASSVAGRGLDEQYF.

CDR3: CASSFATSGAYNEQFF. DNA of the CDR3: TGCGCCAGCAGCTTTGCGACTAGCGGAGCTTACAATGAGCAGTTCTTC. This chain links TRBV5-1 with TRBJ2-1, with 9 positions matching TRBD2. The CDR3 has 16 residues. The germline gives CDR1 SGHRS, CDR2 YFSETQ. After removal of 2 bases from V and 4 bases from J, the junction contained 7 bases not matched to a gene.